This is a list of T cell receptor beta chains from one sample in a study of T cell repertoires in cytomegalovirus infection. A single record per CDR3 protein comes from TCRdb applying MiXCR to the reads. The sample has about 69,000 distinct CDR3 sequences, about 26% seen once; the top ten hold 45% to 75%. No antigen is known for these receptors. The sample was CD8+ T cells from cultured PBMCs, taken from culture after CMV antigen stimulation. The receptor source for this set is a human donor in good health (CMV status not recorded). Some clones in this sample may be carry-over from other donors' samples. Both conserved end residues are part of each CDR3. The D gene is left open where the match is weak. Clone size is given for some rows only: seen once, a few or many times, or a class if the clone is expanded.

>TRBJ2-5|18|TRBD2|TRBV6-2/TRBV6-3|few
CASSHSGTSGGWQETQYF
TGTGCCAGCAGCCATTCTGGGACTAGCGGGGGGTGGCAAGAGACCCAGTACTTC
>TRBJ2-7|16|TRBD2|TRBV12-3/TRBV12-4|many
CASSSSSSGSIGEQYF
TGTGCCAGCAGTTCATCGTCGAGCGGGAGTATTGGCGAGCAGTACTTC
>TRBJ2-3|17|.|TRBV11-2|.
CASRLLLGVSGTDTQYF
TGTGCCAGCAGGCTACTCCTCGGGGTTTCCGGCACAGATACGCAGTATTTT
>TRBJ2-2|15|.|TRBV12-5|few
CASGPREPQTGELFF
TGTGCTAGTGGTCCAAGGGAACCCCAAACCGGGGAGCTGTTTTTT
>TRBJ2-5|12|.|TRBV10-3|few
CATSQGGETQYF
TGTGCCACCTCCCAGGGTGGGGAGACCCAGTACTTC
>TRBJ2-3|14|.|TRBV6-4|many
CASSPTSDTDTQYF
TGTGCCAGCAGTCCAACTAGTGACACAGATACGCAGTATTTT
>TRBJ1-5|14|TRBD1|TRBV20-1|.
CSAFQDRGSQPQHF
TGCAGTGCTTTCCAAGACAGGGGGAGTCAGCCCCAGCATTTT
>TRBJ2-3|16|.|TRBV6-2/TRBV6-3|.
CASSYSRGSSTDTQYF
TGTGCCAGCAGTTACTCCAGGGGATCCAGCACAGATACGCAGTATTTT
>TRBJ1-2|14|TRBD1|TRBV13|many
CASSLGTGNYGYTF
TGTGCCAGCAGCTTGGGGACAGGCAACTATGGCTACACCTTC
>TRBJ2-7|14|TRBD1|TRBV19|.
CASSAHGTDYEQYF
TGTGCCAGTAGTGCCCATGGGACAGACTACGAGCAGTACTTC
>TRBJ2-7|16|.|TRBV4-3|.
CASSQDLGGSSYEQYF
TGCGCCAGCAGCCAAGATTTGGGGGGAAGCTCCTACGAGCAGTACTTC
>TRBJ1-4|15|.|TRBV4-2|few
CASSQGGGANEKLFF
TGTGCCAGCAGCCAAGGTGGAGGAGCTAATGAAAAACTGTTTTTT
>TRBJ2-7|13|TRBD1|TRBV7-6|.
CASSLGTGREQYF
TGTGCCAGCAGCTTGGGGACAGGGCGCGAGCAGTACTTC
>TRBJ2-7|15|TRBD1|TRBV7-6|.
CASSSSGTGGYEQYF
TGTGCCAGCAGCTCCTCCGGGACAGGGGGCTACGAGCAGTACTTC
>TRBJ2-1|16|TRBD2|TRBV6-2/TRBV6-3|.
CASSPLTSGIADEQFF
TGTGCCAGCAGTCCCCTGACTAGCGGGATTGCCGATGAGCAGTTCTTC
>TRBJ1-4|14|.|TRBV4-3|few
CASSQGGRNEKLFF
TGCGCCAGCAGCCAAGGGGGCAGGAATGAAAAACTGTTTTTT
>TRBJ2-7|14|TRBD2|TRBV6-5|.
CASRRLAEPYEQYF
TGTGCCAGCAGACGACTAGCGGAACCTTACGAGCAGTACTTC
>TRBJ2-7|15|TRBD2|TRBV4-1|.
CASSQVASGPYEQYF
TGCGCCAGCAGCCAAGTAGCTAGCGGCCCCTACGAGCAGTACTTC
>TRBJ2-1|12|.|TRBV27|.
CASSFEGREQFF
TGTGCCAGCAGTTTCGAGGGGCGAGAGCAGTTCTTC
>TRBJ1-2|14|.|TRBV4-1|many
CASSQELADYGYTF
TGCGCCAGCAGCCAAGAACTGGCAGACTATGGCTACACCTTC
>TRBJ1-1|13|.|TRBV4-3|.
CASRQSWITEAFF
TGCGCCAGCAGGCAGTCCTGGATAACTGAAGCTTTCTTT
>TRBJ2-3|15|TRBD1|TRBV7-9|few
CASSHRDRFTDTQYF
TGTGCCAGCAGCCATCGGGACAGGTTCACAGATACGCAGTATTTT
>TRBJ1-2|14|.|TRBV7-2|many
CASSFSRDTYGYTF
TGTGCCAGCAGCTTTTCCCGGGACACCTATGGCTACACCTTC
>TRBJ2-1|17|TRBD2|TRBV7-6|.
CASSLRLAGGPNNEQFF
TGTGCCAGCAGCCTGAGACTAGCGGGAGGACCTAACAATGAGCAGTTCTTC
>TRBJ1-1|13|.|TRBV9|.
CASSEAGSTEAFF
TGTGCCAGCAGTGAGGCAGGGAGCACTGAAGCTTTCTTT
>TRBJ2-5|15|TRBD2|TRBV7-2|many
CASSSLAGGTETQYF
TGTGCCAGCAGCTCACTAGCGGGGGGGACGGAGACCCAGTACTTC
>TRBJ1-1|15|.|TRBV20-1|.
CSARDPRQSDTEAFF
TGCAGTGCTAGAGATCCTAGACAGTCAGACACTGAAGCTTTCTTT
>TRBJ2-7|15|TRBD2|TRBV7-9|.
CASSLTAGGMNEQYF
TGTGCCAGCAGCTTGACTGCGGGGGGGATGAACGAGCAGTACTTC
>TRBJ2-1|17|TRBD2|TRBV7-3|.
CASSLLGVGLADNEQFF
TGTGCCAGCAGCCTCCTCGGGGTGGGACTAGCGGACAATGAGCAGTTCTTC
>TRBJ1-2|13|.|TRBV12-3/TRBV12-4|many
CASSEIGEGGYTF
TGTGCCAGCAGTGAGATAGGGGAGGGTGGCTACACCTTC
>TRBJ2-1|18|TRBD2|TRBV6-2/TRBV6-3|few
CATRRTSGRVSSYNEQFF
TGTGCCACCAGGAGGACTAGCGGGAGGGTAAGCTCCTACAATGAGCAGTTCTTC
>TRBJ2-3|12|.|TRBV9|.
CASSALPDTQYF
TGTGCCAGCAGCGCTCTACCGGATACGCAGTATTTT
>TRBJ2-2|15|TRBD2|TRBV14|.
CASSQELAGTGELFF
TGTGCCAGCAGCCAAGAACTAGCGGGAACCGGGGAGCTGTTTTTT
>TRBJ2-1|15|.|TRBV6-4|few
CASSDSGTPGNEQFF
TGTGCCAGCAGTGACTCCGGGACCCCGGGGAATGAGCAGTTCTTC
>TRBJ2-1|15|.|TRBV27|few
CASSLSLAPSNEQFF
TGTGCCAGCAGTTTATCACTAGCTCCCTCCAATGAGCAGTTCTTC
>TRBJ2-3|16|TRBD1|TRBV29-1|.
CSVEDSEQGVTDTQYF
TGCAGCGTTGAAGATAGTGAACAGGGGGTCACAGATACGCAGTATTTT
>TRBJ1-1|15|.|TRBV10-2|.
CASSEDSYVNTEAFF
TGCGCCAGCAGTGAGGACAGCTATGTGAACACTGAAGCTTTCTTT
>TRBJ1-1|13|.|TRBV12-3/TRBV12-4|few
CASSLALASEAFF
TGTGCCAGCAGTCTAGCCCTGGCATCTGAAGCTTTCTTT
>TRBJ2-7|13|.|TRBV27|many
CASRQGVMHEQYF
TGTGCCAGCAGGCAAGGGGTTATGCACGAGCAGTACTTC
>TRBJ2-3|15|.|TRBV9|.
CASSVGPSTTDTQYF
TGTGCCAGCAGCGTAGGACCCTCGACCACAGATACGCAGTATTTT
>TRBJ2-7|17|TRBD1|TRBV5-6|few
CASSPTGTGGIIYEQYF
TGTGCCAGCAGTCCTACCGGGACAGGGGGCATTATCTACGAGCAGTACTTC
>TRBJ2-3|15|TRBD1|TRBV4-1|many
CASSQETGQSDTQYF
TGCGCCAGCAGCCAAGAGACAGGGCAATCAGATACGCAGTATTTT
>TRBJ1-6|14|.|TRBV4-1|.
CASSLGEMDSPLHF
TGCGCCAGCAGCCTAGGGGAGATGGATTCACCCCTCCACTTT
>TRBJ2-3|17|.|TRBV4-1|.
CASSQEGGGTSTDTQYF
TGCGCCAGCAGCCAAGAAGGGGGGGGAACTAGCACAGATACGCAGTATTTT